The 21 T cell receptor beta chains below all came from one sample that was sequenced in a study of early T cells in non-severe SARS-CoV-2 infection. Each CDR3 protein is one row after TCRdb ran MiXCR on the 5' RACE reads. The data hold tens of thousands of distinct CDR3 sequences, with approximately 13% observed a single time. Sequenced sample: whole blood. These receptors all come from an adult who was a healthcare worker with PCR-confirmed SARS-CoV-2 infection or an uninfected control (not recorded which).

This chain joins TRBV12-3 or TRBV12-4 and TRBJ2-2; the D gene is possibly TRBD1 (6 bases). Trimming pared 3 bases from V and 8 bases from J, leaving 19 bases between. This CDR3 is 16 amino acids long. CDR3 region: CASSFAAGASRGELFF. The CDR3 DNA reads TGTGCCAGCAGTTTTGCAGCAGGGGCGTCTCGAGGGGAGCTGTTTTTT.

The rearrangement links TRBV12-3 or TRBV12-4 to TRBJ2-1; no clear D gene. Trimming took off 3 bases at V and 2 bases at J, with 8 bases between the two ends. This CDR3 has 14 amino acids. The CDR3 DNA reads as TGTGCCAGCAGTTTCATTAAAACCTACAATGAGCAGTTCTTC. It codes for CASSFIKTYNEQFF.

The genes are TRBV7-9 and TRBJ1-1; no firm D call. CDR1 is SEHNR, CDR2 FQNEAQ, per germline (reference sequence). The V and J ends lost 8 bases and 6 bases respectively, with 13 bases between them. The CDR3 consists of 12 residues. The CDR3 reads CASGRESAEAFF. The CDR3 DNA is TGTGCCAGCGGACGGGAAAGCGCTGAAGCTTTCTTT.

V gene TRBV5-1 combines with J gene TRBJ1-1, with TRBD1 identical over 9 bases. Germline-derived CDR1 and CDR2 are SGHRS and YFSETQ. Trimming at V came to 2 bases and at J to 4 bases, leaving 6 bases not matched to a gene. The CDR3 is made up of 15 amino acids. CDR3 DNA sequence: TGCGCCAGCAGCTTAACAGGGGGCGCTTTCACTGAAGCTTTCTTT. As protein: CASSLTGGAFTEAFF.

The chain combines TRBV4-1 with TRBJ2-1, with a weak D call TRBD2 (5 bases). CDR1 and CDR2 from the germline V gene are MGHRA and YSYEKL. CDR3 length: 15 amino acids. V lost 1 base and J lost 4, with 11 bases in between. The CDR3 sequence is CASSQGSDSYNEQFF. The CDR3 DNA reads TGCGCCAGCAGCCAAGGTAGCGATTCTTACAATGAGCAGTTCTTC.

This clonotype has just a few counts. Here the CDR3 DNA reads TGTGCCAGCAGCCCGGAGGGACTAGCGGGATTCCACAATGAGCAGTTCTTC. This sequence encodes CASSPEGLAGFHNEQFF. The V call is TRBV3-1, the J call TRBJ2-1, with 13 bases that match TRBD2. Trimming removed 4 bases from V and 5 bases from J; junction bases left unmatched: 8. This CDR3 is 17 amino acids long. Germline V lookup: CDR1 LGHDT, CDR2 YNNKEL (reference sequence).

DNA of the CDR3: TGTGCCAGCAGTGAATATCCTGGAAACACCGGGGAGCTGTTTTTT. Amino acid sequence: CASSEYPGNTGELFF. The chain has TRBV6-1 and TRBJ2-2, with D uncertain. Germline values: CDR1 MNHNS, CDR2 SASEGT. This CDR3 contains 15 residues. Trimming cost V 2 bases and J 2 bases, with 9 bases left between them.

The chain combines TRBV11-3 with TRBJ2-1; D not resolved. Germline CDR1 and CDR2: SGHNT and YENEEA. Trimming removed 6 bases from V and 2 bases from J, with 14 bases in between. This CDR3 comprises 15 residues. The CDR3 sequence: CASRPWLEAYNEQFF. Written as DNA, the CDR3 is TGTGCCAGCAGACCCTGGCTAGAGGCCTACAATGAGCAGTTCTTC.

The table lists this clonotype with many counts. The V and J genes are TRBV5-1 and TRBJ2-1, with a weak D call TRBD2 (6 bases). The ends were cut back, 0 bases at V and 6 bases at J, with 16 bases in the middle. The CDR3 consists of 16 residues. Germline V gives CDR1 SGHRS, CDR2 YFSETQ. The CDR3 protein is CASSLAGSPGGNEQFF. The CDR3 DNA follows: TGCGCCAGCAGCTTGGCCGGGTCCCCCGGGGGCAATGAGCAGTTCTTC.

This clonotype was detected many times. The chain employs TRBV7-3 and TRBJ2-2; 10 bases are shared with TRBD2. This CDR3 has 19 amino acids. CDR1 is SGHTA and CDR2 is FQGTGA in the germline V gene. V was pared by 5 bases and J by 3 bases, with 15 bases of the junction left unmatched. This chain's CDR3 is CASSPRGASGSFDTGELFF. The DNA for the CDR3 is TGTGCCAGCAGCCCTCGAGGGGCTAGCGGGAGCTTTGACACCGGGGAGCTGTTTTTT. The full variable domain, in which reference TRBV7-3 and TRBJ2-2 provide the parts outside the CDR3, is GAGVSQTPSNKVTEKGKYVELRCDPISGHTALYWYRQSLGQGPEFLIYFQGTGAADDSGLPNDRFFAVRPEGSVSTLKIQRTERGDSAVYLCASSPRGASGSFDTGELFFGEGSRLTVL.

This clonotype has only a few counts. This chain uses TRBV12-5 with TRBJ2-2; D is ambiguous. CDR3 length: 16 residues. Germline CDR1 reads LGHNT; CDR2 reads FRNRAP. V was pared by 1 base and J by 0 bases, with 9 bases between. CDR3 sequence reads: CASGLAPDSNTGELFF. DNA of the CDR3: TGTGCTAGTGGTTTGGCACCGGATTCGAACACCGGGGAGCTGTTTTTT.

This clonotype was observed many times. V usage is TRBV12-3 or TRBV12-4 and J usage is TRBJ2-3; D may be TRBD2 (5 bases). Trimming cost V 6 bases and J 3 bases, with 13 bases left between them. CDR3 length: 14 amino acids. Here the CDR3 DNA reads TGTGCCAGCAGCTCCGATAGCGCGACAGATACGCAGTATTTT. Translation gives CASSSDSATDTQYF.

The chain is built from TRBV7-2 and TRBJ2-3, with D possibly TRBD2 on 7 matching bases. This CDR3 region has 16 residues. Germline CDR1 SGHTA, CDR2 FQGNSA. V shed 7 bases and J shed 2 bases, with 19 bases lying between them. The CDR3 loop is CASTPGWGGPTDTQYF. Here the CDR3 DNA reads TGTGCCAGCACCCCTGGTTGGGGGGGGCCCACAGATACGCAGTATTTT.

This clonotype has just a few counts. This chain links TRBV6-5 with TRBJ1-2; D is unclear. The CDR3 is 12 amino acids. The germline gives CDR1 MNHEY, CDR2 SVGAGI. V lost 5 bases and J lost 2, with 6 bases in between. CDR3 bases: TGTGCCAGCAGTCACCTAAACTATGGCTACACCTTC. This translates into CASSHLNYGYTF.

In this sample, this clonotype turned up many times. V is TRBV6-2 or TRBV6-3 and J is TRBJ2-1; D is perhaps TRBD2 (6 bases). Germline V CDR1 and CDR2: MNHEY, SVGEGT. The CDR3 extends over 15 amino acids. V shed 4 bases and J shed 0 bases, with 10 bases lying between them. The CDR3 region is CASSSGLSSYNEQFF. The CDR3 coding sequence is TGTGCCAGCAGTTCGGGACTGAGCTCCTACAATGAGCAGTTCTTC.

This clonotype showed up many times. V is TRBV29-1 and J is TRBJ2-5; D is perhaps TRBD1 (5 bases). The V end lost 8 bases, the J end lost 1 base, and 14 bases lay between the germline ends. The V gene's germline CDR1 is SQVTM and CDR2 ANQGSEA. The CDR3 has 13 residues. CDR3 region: CSTRDSIQETQYF. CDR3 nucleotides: TGCAGCACCCGAGACAGTATCCAAGAGACCCAGTACTTC.

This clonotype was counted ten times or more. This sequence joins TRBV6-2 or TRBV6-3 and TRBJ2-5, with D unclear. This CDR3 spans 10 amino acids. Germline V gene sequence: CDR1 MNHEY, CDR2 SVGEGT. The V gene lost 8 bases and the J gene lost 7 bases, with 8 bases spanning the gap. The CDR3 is CASRSRTQYF. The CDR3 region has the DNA TGTGCCAGCCGATCGCGGACCCAGTACTTC.

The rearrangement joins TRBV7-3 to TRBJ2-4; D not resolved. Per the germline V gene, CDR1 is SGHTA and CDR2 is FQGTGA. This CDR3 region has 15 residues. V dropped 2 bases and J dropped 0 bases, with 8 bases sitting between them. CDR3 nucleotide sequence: TGTGCCAGCAGCTTACAGGACGTAGCCAAAAACATTCAGTACTTC. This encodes CASSLQDVAKNIQYF. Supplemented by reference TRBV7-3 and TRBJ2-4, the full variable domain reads GAGVSQTPSNKVTEKGKYVELRCDPISGHTALYWYRQSLGQGPEFLIYFQGTGAADDSGLPNDRFFAVRPEGSVSTLKIQRTERGDSAVYLCASSLQDVAKNIQYFGAGTRLSVL.

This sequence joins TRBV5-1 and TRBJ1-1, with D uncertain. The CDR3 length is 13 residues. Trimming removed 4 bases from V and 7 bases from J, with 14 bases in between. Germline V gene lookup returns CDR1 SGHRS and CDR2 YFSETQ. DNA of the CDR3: TGCGCCAGCAGCCCGGACGGCAGGCGTGAAGCTTTCTTT. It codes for CASSPDGRREAFF.

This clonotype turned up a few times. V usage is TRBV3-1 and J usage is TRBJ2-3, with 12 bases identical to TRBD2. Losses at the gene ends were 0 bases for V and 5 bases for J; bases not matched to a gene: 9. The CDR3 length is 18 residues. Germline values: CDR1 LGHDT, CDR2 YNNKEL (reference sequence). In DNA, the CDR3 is TGTGCCAGCAGCCAAGATCGGACTAGCGGGGTACTCGTAGATACGCAGTATTTT. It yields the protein CASSQDRTSGVLVDTQYF.

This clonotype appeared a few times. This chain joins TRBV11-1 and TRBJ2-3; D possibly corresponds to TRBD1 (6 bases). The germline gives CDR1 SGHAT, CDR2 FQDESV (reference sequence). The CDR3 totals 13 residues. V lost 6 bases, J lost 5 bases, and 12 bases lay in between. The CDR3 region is CASSGGPLDTQYF. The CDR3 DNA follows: TGTGCCAGCAGTGGGGGCCCTCTAGATACGCAGTATTTT.